This TCR beta chain comes out of a study of control samples from healthy donors and cancer patients (dated by TCRdb to 2019 to 2021). The library was obtained by the immunoSEQ multiplex PCR assay. Imported from immuneACCESS, the table was reduced by TCRdb to in-frame sequences with V and J called. These copies leave out some clones; in studies compared against another copy, an unresolved V gene accounts for under half, and the cause of the remainder is not known. A total of around 140,000 clones appear in this sample, 90% to 95% of them only once. The ten largest make up 10% to 15% of the sample. Reading from cysteine to phenylalanine, the CDR3 counts 11 amino acids. The entry retains the CDR3 DNA only, 33 bases that are in frame from base 1. A distance of 6 bases separates the germline ends of V and J, which lose 3 bases and 6 bases respectively. For CDR1 and CDR2, the germline V gene lists ENHRY and SYGVKD.

A note on this clone: This receptor's antigen is unknown. Qualities for individual bases were not recorded, and no much larger clone is one base off.

This clonotype originated in a man aged 35 to 55 in good health. The sequence is built from TRBV10-3 and TRBJ2-7; no confident D gene assignment can be made. The sample was blood. The nucleotides read TGTGCCATCAGTGAAGGGTTCGAGCAGTACTTC. Translated, this gives CAISEGFEQYF.